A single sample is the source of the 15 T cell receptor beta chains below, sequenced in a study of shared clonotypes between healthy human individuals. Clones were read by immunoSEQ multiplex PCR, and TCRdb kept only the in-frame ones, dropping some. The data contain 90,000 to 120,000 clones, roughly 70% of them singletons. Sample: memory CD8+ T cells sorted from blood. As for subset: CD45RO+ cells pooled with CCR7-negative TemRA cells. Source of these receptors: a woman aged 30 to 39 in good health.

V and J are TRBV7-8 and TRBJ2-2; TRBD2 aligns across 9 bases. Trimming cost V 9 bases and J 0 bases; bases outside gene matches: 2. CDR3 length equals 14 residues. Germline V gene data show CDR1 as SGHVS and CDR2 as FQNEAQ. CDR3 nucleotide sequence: TGTGCCAGTAGACTAGCGGCGAACACCGGGGAGCTGTTTTTT. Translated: CASRLAANTGELFF.

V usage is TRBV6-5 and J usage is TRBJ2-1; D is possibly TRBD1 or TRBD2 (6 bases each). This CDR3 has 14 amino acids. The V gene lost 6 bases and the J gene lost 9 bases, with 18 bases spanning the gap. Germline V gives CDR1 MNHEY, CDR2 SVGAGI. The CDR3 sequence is CASRHPGGQAEQFF. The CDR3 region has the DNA TGTGCCAGCAGACACCCCGGGGGCCAGGCTGAGCAGTTCTTC.

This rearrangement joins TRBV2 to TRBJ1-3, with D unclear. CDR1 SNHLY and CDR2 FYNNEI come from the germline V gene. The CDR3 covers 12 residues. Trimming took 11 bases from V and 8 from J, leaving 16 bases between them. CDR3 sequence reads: CAFCLDLDTIYF. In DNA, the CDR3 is TGTGCCTTCTGCCTCGACCTGGACACCATATATTTT.

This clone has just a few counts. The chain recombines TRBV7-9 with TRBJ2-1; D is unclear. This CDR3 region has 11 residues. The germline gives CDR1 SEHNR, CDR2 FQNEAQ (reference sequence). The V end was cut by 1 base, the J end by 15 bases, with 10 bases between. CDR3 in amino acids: CASSLVKAPFF. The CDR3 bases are TGTGCCAGCAGCTTAGTGAAGGCCCCGTTCTTC.

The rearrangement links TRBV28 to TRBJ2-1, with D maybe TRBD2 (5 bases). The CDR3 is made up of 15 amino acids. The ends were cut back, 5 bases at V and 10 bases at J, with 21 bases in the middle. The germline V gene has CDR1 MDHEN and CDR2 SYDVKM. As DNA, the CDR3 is TGTGCCAGCAGTCCGTCGCGAGCGGTAAATTACGAGCAGTTCTTC. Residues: CASSPSRAVNYEQFF.

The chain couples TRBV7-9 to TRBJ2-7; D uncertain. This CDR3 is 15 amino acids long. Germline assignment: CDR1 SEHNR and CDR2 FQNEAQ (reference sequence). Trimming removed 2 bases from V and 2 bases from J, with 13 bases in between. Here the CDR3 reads CASSLPATKPYEQYF. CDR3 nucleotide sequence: TGTGCCAGCAGCTTACCGGCTACTAAACCCTACGAGCAGTACTTC.

CDR3 residues: CASSLASGNNEQFF. Here the CDR3 DNA reads TGCGCCAGCAGCTTGGCTAGCGGGAACAATGAGCAGTTCTTC. The rearrangement uses TRBV5-1 and TRBJ2-1; 9 bases agree with TRBD2. Trimming removed 0 bases from V and 5 bases from J; junction bases left unmatched: 0. CDR1 is SGHRS, CDR2 YFSETQ, per germline. This CDR3 comprises 14 residues.

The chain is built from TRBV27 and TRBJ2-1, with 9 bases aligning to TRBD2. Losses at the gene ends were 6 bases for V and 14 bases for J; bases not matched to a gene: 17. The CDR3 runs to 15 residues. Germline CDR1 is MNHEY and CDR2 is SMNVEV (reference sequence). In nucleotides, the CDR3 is TGTGCCAGCAGGCCAGCCGGGACTAGCCCTAGGGTAGAGTTCTTC. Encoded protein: CASRPAGTSPRVEFF.

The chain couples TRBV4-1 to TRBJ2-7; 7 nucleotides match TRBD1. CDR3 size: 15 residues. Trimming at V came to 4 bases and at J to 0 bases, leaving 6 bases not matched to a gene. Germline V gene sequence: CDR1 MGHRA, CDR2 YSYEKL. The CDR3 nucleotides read TGCGCCAGCAGCCGATCTTGGGACAGCTCCTACGAGCAGTACTTC. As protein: CASSRSWDSSYEQYF.

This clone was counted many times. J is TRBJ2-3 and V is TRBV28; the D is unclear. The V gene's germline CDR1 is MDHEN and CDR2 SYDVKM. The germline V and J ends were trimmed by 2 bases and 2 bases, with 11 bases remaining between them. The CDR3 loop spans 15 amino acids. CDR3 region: CASSLREATTDTQYF. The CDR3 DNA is TGTGCCAGCAGTTTAAGAGAGGCCACCACAGATACGCAGTATTTT.

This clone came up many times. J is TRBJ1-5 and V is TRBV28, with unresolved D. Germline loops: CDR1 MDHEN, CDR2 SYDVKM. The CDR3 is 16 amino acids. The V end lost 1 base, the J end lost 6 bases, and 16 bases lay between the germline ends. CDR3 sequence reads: CASSLSGIEVAQPQHF. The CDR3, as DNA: TGTGCCAGCAGTTTATCTGGGATTGAAGTTGCTCAGCCCCAGCATTTT.

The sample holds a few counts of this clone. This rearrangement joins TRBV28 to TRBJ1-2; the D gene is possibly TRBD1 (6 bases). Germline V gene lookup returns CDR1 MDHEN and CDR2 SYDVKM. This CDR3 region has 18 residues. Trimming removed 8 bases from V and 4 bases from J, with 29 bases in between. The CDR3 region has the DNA TGTGCCAGCCGACCTGGAGGGGGGAGGAAACCGATAGGCTATGGCTACACCTTC. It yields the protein CASRPGGGRKPIGYGYTF.

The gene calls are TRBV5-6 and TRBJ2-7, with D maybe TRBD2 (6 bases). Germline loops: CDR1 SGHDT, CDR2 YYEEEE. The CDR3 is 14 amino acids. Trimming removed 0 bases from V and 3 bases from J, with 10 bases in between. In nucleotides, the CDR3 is TGTGCCAGCAGCTTGGGGCGGGGCAACTACGAGCAGTACTTC. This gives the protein CASSLGRGNYEQYF.

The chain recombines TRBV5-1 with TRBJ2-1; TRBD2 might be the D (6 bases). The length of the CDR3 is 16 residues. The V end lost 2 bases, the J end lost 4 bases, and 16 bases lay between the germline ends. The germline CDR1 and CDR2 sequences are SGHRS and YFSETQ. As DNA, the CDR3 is TGCGCCAGCAGCTTAACTAGCAATCCCCCATACAATGAGCAGTTCTTC. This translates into CASSLTSNPPYNEQFF.

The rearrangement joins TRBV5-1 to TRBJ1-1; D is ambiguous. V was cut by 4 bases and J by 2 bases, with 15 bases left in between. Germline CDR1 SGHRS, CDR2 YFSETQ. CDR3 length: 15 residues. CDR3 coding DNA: TGCGCCAGCAGCCCGTTGGCGGTGTCAAACACTGAAGCTTTCTTT. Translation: CASSPLAVSNTEAFF.